This is a list of T cell receptor beta chains from one sample in a study of technical replicates of blood from a handful of donors. Data came from immunoSEQ multiplex PCR; TCRdb stores just in-frame clones and leaves some out. The sample holds approximately 59,000 clones, around 87% seen once. The material sequenced was PBMCs. Receptors originate from a human donor in good health. Some clones in this sample may be carry-over from other donors' samples. The CDR3 runs from the conserved cysteine through the conserved F or W. The D gene is left open where the match is weak. Only part of the rows carry a size: once, few, many, or a class if the clone is expanded.

V	size	J	D	CDR3	DNA
TRBV29-1	.	TRBJ2-1	TRBD2	CSVDVASGISNEQFF	TGCAGCGTTGATGTCGCTAGCGGGATCTCCAATGAGCAGTTCTTC
TRBV7-3	.	TRBJ1-2	TRBD1	CVGRDSLYRGYTF	TGTGTAGGACGGGACAGCCTATATAGGGGCTACACCTTC
TRBV18	.	TRBJ1-2	TRBD1	CASSLGQGENGYTF	TGTGCCAGCTCCCTGGGACAGGGGGAAAACGGCTACACCTTC
TRBV7-3	.	TRBJ2-2	.	CASSPTGVVGRREGTGELFF	TGTGCCAGCAGCCCGACAGGGGTCGTGGGTCGGCGGGAGGGCACCGGGGAGCTGTTTTTT
TRBV27	.	TRBJ2-1	.	CASSVGGDIKINEQFF	TGTGCCAGCAGCGTAGGGGGGGACATTAAAATCAATGAGCAGTTCTTC
TRBV15	.	TRBJ2-5	.	CATSRSRDNWETQYF	TGTGCCACCAGCAGATCCCGGGACAATTGGGAGACCCAGTACTTC
TRBV7-2	.	TRBJ2-2	.	CASSLVGSGGELFF	TGTGCCAGCAGCTTAGTTGGTAGCGGTGGAGAGCTGTTTTTT
TRBV7-9	.	TRBJ2-1	.	CASSLQAWDNEQFF	TGTGCCAGCAGCCTTCAGGCCTGGGACAATGAGCAGTTCTTC
TRBV7-9	.	TRBJ2-1	TRBD2	CASSLLAGTNEQFF	TGTGCCAGCAGCTTGTTAGCGGGTACAAATGAGCAGTTCTTC
TRBV5-4	.	TRBJ1-6	.	CASSHSGVFTYNSPLHF	TGTGCCAGCAGCCACTCCGGAGTGTTCACCTATAATTCACCCCTCCACTTT
TRBV4-1	.	TRBJ2-5	TRBD2	CASSQFGASGAETQYF	TGCGCCAGCAGCCAATTCGGGGCTAGCGGTGCAGAGACCCAGTACTTC
TRBV5-1	.	TRBJ2-1	TRBD2	CASSFTSGTDEQFF	TGCGCCAGCAGCTTCACTAGCGGGACGGATGAGCAGTTCTTC
TRBV11-3	.	TRBJ2-3	TRBD1	CASSSGTGLADTQYF	TGTGCCAGCAGCTCCGGGACAGGGCTCGCAGATACGCAGTATTTT
TRBV7-2	.	TRBJ2-7	TRBD1	CASSQTTGISYEQYF	TGTGCCAGCAGCCAGACGACAGGGATCTCCTACGAGCAGTACTTC
TRBV7-2	.	TRBJ2-1	TRBD2	CASSSGRGTSNEQFF	TGTGCCAGCAGCTCAGGGCGGGGGACGTCAAATGAGCAGTTCTTC
TRBV7-9	few	TRBJ2-3	.	CASSFFGADTQYF	TGTGCCAGCAGCTTCTTTGGGGCCGATACGCAGTATTTT
TRBV5-6	.	TRBJ1-4	.	CASSGGTGATNEKLFF	TGTGCCAGCAGCGGGGGGACGGGTGCAACTAATGAAAAACTGTTTTTT
TRBV7-2	.	TRBJ2-1	.	CASESGRDNEQFF	TGTGCCAGCGAGAGCGGGCGCGACAATGAGCAGTTCTTC
TRBV7-2	.	TRBJ1-2	TRBD1	CASSLARGQGATGYTF	TGTGCCAGCAGCTTAGCTCGGGGACAGGGGGCAACGGGCTACACCTTC
TRBV11-2	.	TRBJ2-1	.	CASGRSHSYNEQFF	TGTGCCAGCGGAAGGAGCCACTCCTACAATGAGCAGTTCTTC
TRBV5-4	.	TRBJ2-2	TRBD2	CASSSWTSGGPGELFF	TGTGCCAGCAGCTCCTGGACTAGCGGGGGGCCCGGGGAGCTGTTTTTT
TRBV7-7	.	TRBJ2-5	TRBD2	CASSLGSGGVETQYF	TGTGCCAGCAGCTTAGGTAGCGGGGGGGTCGAGACCCAGTACTTC
TRBV4-2	few	TRBJ2-3	TRBD2	CASRASGDTDTQYF	TGTGCCAGCAGGGCTAGCGGCGACACAGATACGCAGTATTTT
TRBV5-4	.	TRBJ1-1	.	CASSLLARAPTEAFF	TGTGCCAGCAGCTTGTTGGCCAGGGCCCCGACTGAAGCTTTCTTT
TRBV7-9	.	TRBJ1-1	TRBD1	CASREGTGRMGEAFF	TGTGCCAGCAGGGAGGGGACAGGCAGGATGGGTGAAGCTTTCTTT
TRBV7-9	.	TRBJ2-1	TRBD2	CASSLARTSGNEQFF	TGTGCCAGCAGCTTAGCACGGACTAGTGGAAATGAGCAGTTCTTC
TRBV5-1	once	TRBJ2-3	TRBD2	CASSLDLGLAADTQYF	TGCGCCAGCAGCTTGGACCTGGGACTAGCGGCAGATACGCAGTATTTT
TRBV4-3	few	TRBJ2-1	TRBD2	CASARLAGGYYNEQFF	TGCGCCAGCGCTCGACTAGCGGGAGGTTATTACAATGAGCAGTTCTTC
TRBV6-4	.	TRBJ2-5	TRBD2	CATLTSGRGRSTQYF	TGTGCCACCCTGACTAGCGGGAGAGGTAGGTCGACCCAGTACTTC
TRBV4-3	once	TRBJ2-7	.	CASSQDLFSGNEQYF	TGCGCCAGCAGCCAAGACCTTTTTTCGGGGAACGAGCAGTACTTC
TRBV4-3	.	TRBJ1-3	.	CASSQWQGPGNTIYF	TGCGCCAGCAGCCAATGGCAGGGGCCAGGAAACACCATATATTTT
TRBV6-5	.	TRBJ1-1	.	CASSPPQGTEAFF	TGTGCCAGCAGTCCCCCCCAGGGGACTGAAGCTTTCTTT
TRBV5-1	.	TRBJ2-3	.	CASSRVGAKSDTQYF	TGCGCCAGCAGCCGTGTGGGGGCCAAATCAGATACGCAGTATTTT
TRBV29-1	.	TRBJ1-1	.	CSARMNTEAFF	TGCAGCGCTAGGATGAACACTGAAGCTTTCTTT
TRBV30	.	TRBJ2-3	.	CAWSSGEGTDTQYF	TGTGCCTGGAGTTCTGGGGAGGGCACAGATACGCAGTATTTT
TRBV6-6	.	TRBJ1-2	.	CASRAPGEGYTF	TGTGCCAGCAGGGCCCCAGGGGAAGGCTACACCTTC
TRBV5-6	.	TRBJ2-5	.	CASSLVTATETQYF	TGTGCCAGCAGCTTGGTTACAGCTACGGAGACCCAGTACTTC
TRBV6-5	.	TRBJ2-5	TRBD2	CASSFGTSGQETQYF	TGTGCCAGCAGTTTTGGGACTAGCGGCCAAGAGACCCAGTACTTC
TRBV25-1	once	TRBJ2-7	.	CASSGLLPLGILQREQYF	TGTGCCAGCAGTGGATTGCTTCCCCTCGGGATACTACAGAGGGAGCAGTACTTC
TRBV6-5	.	TRBJ1-6	.	CATSRGISYNSPLHF	TGTGCCACCTCGAGGGGGATATCCTATAATTCACCCCTCCACTTT
TRBV9	few	TRBJ2-3	TRBD2	CASSGRTSGGRTDTQYF	TGTGCCAGCAGCGGTCGGACTAGCGGGGGACGCACAGATACGCAGTATTTT
TRBV6-1	.	TRBJ2-2	TRBD2	CASSGGLAGIDTGELFF	TGTGCCAGCAGTGGGGGACTAGCGGGAATAGACACCGGGGAGCTGTTTTTT
TRBV4-2	.	TRBJ2-6	.	CASSQGSSTGANVLTF	TGTGCCAGCAGCCAAGGCTCCAGTACTGGGGCCAACGTCCTGACTTTC
TRBV11-2	.	TRBJ2-2	.	CASSLTLALNTGELFF	TGTGCCAGCAGCCTGACACTAGCCCTGAACACCGGGGAGCTGTTTTTT
TRBV5-1	.	TRBJ2-7	TRBD1	CASSTGTGYEQYF	TGCGCCAGCAGCACCGGGACAGGTTACGAGCAGTACTTC